This T cell receptor beta chain was sequenced during a study of neoadjuvant anti-PD-1 for oral cavity cancer. Profiling relied on immunoSEQ multiplex PCR, and the TCRdb table lists in-frame clones only, not all of them. The sample has over 15,000 clones; approximately 70% are singletons. Germline values: CDR1 SEHNR, CDR2 FQNEAQ (reference sequence). The CDR3 consists of 17 residues. Trimming shortened V by 1 base and J by 6 bases, and 18 bases separated the two germline ends. The chain recombines TRBV7-9 with TRBJ2-2, with D perhaps given as TRBD1 or TRBD2 (6 bases each). The sample consisted of PBMCs, taken before nivolumab (anti-PD-1) treatment. The TCR sequence derives from a person aged 35-79 years with oral cavity squamous cell carcinoma. CDR3 nucleotides: TGTGCCAGCAGCTTAGAGTTCGGGGGCCTGGCGTCCGGGGAGCTGTTTTTT. Translation gives CASSLEFGGLASGELFF.